These T cell receptor beta chains were read from a single sample in a study of blood T cell repertoires in COVID-19. Assay used: immunoSEQ multiplex PCR; TCRdb lists only in-frame clones, some missing. Here the sample spans about 260,000 clones, around 86% being singletons. Sequencing used peripheral blood. The receptors come from a woman in her forties who had recovered from COVID-19. Each CDR3 is given with its conserved first and last residue. D genes are given only for firm matches. Clone size is stated in some rows and not others, as once, few, many or a class when expanded.

clone size	J gene	V gene	D gene	CDR3 DNA	CDR3 protein
.	TRBJ1-1	TRBV5-1	.	TGCGCCAGCAGCTTTGGCCCAGGGGCCACTGAAGCTTTCTTT	CASSFGPGATEAFF
.	TRBJ1-2	TRBV6-5	.	TGTGCCAGCAGTTACTCGACTGACCCCTCGCAGCATGGCTACACCTTC	CASSYSTDPSQHGYTF
.	TRBJ1-3	TRBV2	.	TGTGCCAGCAGTGAAGGCCAGGGGCACGGAAACACCATATATTTT	CASSEGQGHGNTIYF
.	TRBJ1-5	TRBV3-1/TRBV3-2	.	TGTGCCAGCAGCCCGGAGGGGTTCGATAGCAATCAGCCCCAGCATTTT	CASSPEGFDSNQPQHF
.	TRBJ1-5	TRBV5-3	.	TGTGCCAGAAGCTTGTGGGGACACCCGAATCAGCCCCAGCATTTT	CARSLWGHPNQPQHF
.	TRBJ1-2	TRBV7-2	TRBD1	TGTGCCAGCAGCACCCGGACAGGGGGCCTCTATGGCTACACCTTC	CASSTRTGGLYGYTF
.	TRBJ1-2	TRBV11-2	.	TGTGCCAGCAGCTCGAATACAGGGTGGGGCTATGGCTACACCTTC	CASSSNTGWGYGYTF
.	TRBJ2-5	TRBV18	.	TGTGCCAGCTCACCTGTCGGACAGTCCCAAGAGACCCAGTACTTC	CASSPVGQSQETQYF
.	TRBJ1-1	TRBV6-5	TRBD1	TGTGCCAGCAGTTACTCGATTGGCAGGGGGACTTCTGAAGCTTTCTTT	CASSYSIGRGTSEAFF
.	TRBJ1-2	TRBV30	TRBD1	TGTGCCTGGAGCGGGACAGGGGGAACAAACTATGGCTACACCTTC	CAWSGTGGTNYGYTF
.	TRBJ2-5	TRBV11-2	.	TGTGCCAGCAGCTTAGGCAATGCCGGGCAAGAGACCCAGTACTTC	CASSLGNAGQETQYF
.	TRBJ2-3	TRBV30	.	TGTGCCTTGGATTTAAGGGACTCCACTAGCACAGATACGCAGTATTTT	CALDLRDSTSTDTQYF
once	TRBJ2-6	TRBV6-5	.	TGTGCCCTCGAGGAGGGCCCTGGGGCCAACGTCCTGACTTTC	CALEEGPGANVLTF